Listed below are T cell receptor beta chains from one sample, sequenced in a study of low-dose radiotherapy and immunotherapy resistance in tumors. TCRdb ran MiXCR on the reads and lists one entry per CDR3 protein. The sample lists about 46,000 distinct CDR3 sequences; approximately 10% were seen once. Here the sequenced sample was PBMCs, taken before treatment. Every receptor here comes from a female donor with ovarian cancer. Both conserved end residues are part of each CDR3. The D gene is left open where the match is weak. Where a row states a size, it is once, few, many or the class of an expanded clone; other rows omit it.

d_call	j_call	v_call	clone_size	cdr3_nt	cdr3_aa
TRBD1	TRBJ1-2	TRBV12-3/TRBV12-4	many	TGTGCCAGCAGTTTCGGGACAGGGGTCTCTGGCTACACCTTC	CASSFGTGVSGYTF
.	TRBJ2-5	TRBV1	.	TGCACCAGCAGCCAAAGAGGGGGACTGCAAGAGACCCAGTACTTC	CTSSQRGGLQETQYF
.	TRBJ1-5	TRBV27	many	TGTGCCAGCAGGGCCGGGTGGGGGGGAGGAAATCAGCCCCAGCATTTT	CASRAGWGGGNQPQHF
.	TRBJ2-2	TRBV3-1	.	TGTGCCAGCAGGCACACCGGGGAGCTGTTTTTT	CASRHTGELFF
.	TRBJ2-3	TRBV29-1	many	TGCAGCGTTGTGGGGGCTACAGATACGCAGTATTTT	CSVVGATDTQYF
.	TRBJ2-1	TRBV5-6	many	TGTGCCAGCAGCTTGGGAGGCGGGGCCTCTTACAATGAGCAGTTCTTC	CASSLGGGASYNEQFF
TRBD2	TRBJ2-3	TRBV5-1	many	TGCGCCAGCAGCTTGGCGGGACTAGCGGGGGGTCGACTCACAGATACGCAGTATTTT	CASSLAGLAGGRLTDTQYF
.	TRBJ2-7	TRBV6-5	.	TGTGCCAGCAGTTACTCTAGCAGGGGACTCTCCTACGAGCAGTACTTC	CASSYSSRGLSYEQYF
.	TRBJ2-7	TRBV11-2	many	TGTGCCAGCAGCTTAGCTCGCGGATCCTACGAGCAGTACTTC	CASSLARGSYEQYF
.	TRBJ2-1	TRBV18	medium-sized	TGTGCCAGCTCACCAAGGGATATTTTTAACAATGAGCAGTTCTTC	CASSPRDIFNNEQFF
.	TRBJ2-1	TRBV20-1	many	TGCAGCCAGACAAGTTTGGGAGACGGCAATGAGCAGTTCTTC	CSQTSLGDGNEQFF
.	TRBJ2-3	TRBV30	many	TGTGCCTGGAGTGGGGTGTCGACTACGCAGTATTTT	CAWSGVSTTQYF
.	TRBJ2-5	TRBV9	many	TGTGCCAGCAGCGTAGGGTCCAGGGATGAGACCCAGTACTTC	CASSVGSRDETQYF
.	TRBJ2-2	TRBV12-3/TRBV12-4	many	TGTGCCAGCAGTGCTAGGACACTAGAGCTGTTTTTT	CASSARTLELFF
.	TRBJ1-5	TRBV29-1	many	TGCAGCGTTGAAGGTTCAGGTCTGAATCAGCCCCAGCATTTT	CSVEGSGLNQPQHF
TRBD1	TRBJ1-6	TRBV5-1	many	TGCGCCAGCAGCCAGGGGACAGCATATAATTCACCCCTCCACTTT	CASSQGTAYNSPLHF
TRBD2	TRBJ2-4	TRBV6-2/TRBV6-3	many	TGTGCCAGCAGTGACGGGGGGGCCCGGGGCAAAAACATTCAGTACTTC	CASSDGGARGKNIQYF
.	TRBJ1-1	TRBV20-1	.	TGCAGTGCTTTCGGGAACACTGAAGCTTTCTTT	CSAFGNTEAFF
.	TRBJ1-5	TRBV10-3	few	TGTGCCATCAGTGAGACGGAGAATCAGCCCCAGCATTTT	CAISETENQPQHF
TRBD2	TRBJ2-7	TRBV20-1	many	TGCAGTGCTAGTCGGGGGGGGTCCTACGAGCAGTACTTC	CSASRGGSYEQYF
.	TRBJ2-2	TRBV5-4	many	TGTGCCAGCAGCTTCAAGGGTTCGAACACCGGGGAGCTGTTTTTT	CASSFKGSNTGELFF
.	TRBJ2-2	TRBV2	.	.	CASQLAGVPGELFFFF
.	TRBJ2-3	TRBV5-1	many	TGCGCCAGCAGCTTGGGTACAGTTGGAGATACGCAGTATTTT	CASSLGTVGDTQYF
.	TRBJ2-6	TRBV4-1	many	TGCGCCAGCAGCCAAGATGGTGGGGCCAACGTCCTGACTTTC	CASSQDGGANVLTF
TRBD1	TRBJ1-4	TRBV13	many	TGTGCCAGCAGCTTAGGCCTCGGACAGGCCATCGAAAAACTGTTTTTT	CASSLGLGQAIEKLFF
.	TRBJ1-5	TRBV30	many	TGTGCCTGGAGTCCCGTAGGGGCATGGAATCAGCCCCAGCATTTT	CAWSPVGAWNQPQHF
.	TRBJ1-1	TRBV4-1	many	TGCGCCAGCAGCCTGTCGGGGCTGGGACCTGAAGCTTTCTTT	CASSLSGLGPEAFF
TRBD1	TRBJ1-4	TRBV30	many	TGTGCCTGGAGTGTAGGGACAGGGGGTGAAAAACTGTTTTTT	CAWSVGTGGEKLFF
.	TRBJ2-5	TRBV20-1	many	TGCAGTGCTTGGAACAGTCAGACCCAGTACTTC	CSAWNSQTQYF
TRBD2	TRBJ2-1	TRBV23-1	many	TGCGCCAGCAGTCAAATGGATCTAGCGGGGGTAACCTACAATGAGCAGTTCTTC	CASSQMDLAGVTYNEQFF
.	TRBJ2-1	TRBV5-1	many	TGCGCCAGCAGCCGGGCGGGCCAAGATCGGCATGAGCAGTTCTTC	CASSRAGQDRHEQFF
TRBD2	TRBJ2-5	TRBV3-1	many	TGTGCCAGCAGCCAAGTCGGGCGGGGGGGGTACCAAGAGACCCAGTACTTC	CASSQVGRGGYQETQYF
TRBD1	TRBJ2-1	TRBV6-4	many	TGTGCCAGCAGTGGGGGGACAGGGTTCTCCTACAATGAGCAGTTCTTC	CASSGGTGFSYNEQFF
.	TRBJ2-5	TRBV7-2	many	TGTGCCAGCAGCCCCACTAGTGGGCCGGGGGCCCAGTACTTC	CASSPTSGPGAQYF
.	TRBJ2-2	TRBV24-1	.	.	CATSDPGTATARGGELFFF
.	TRBJ2-7	TRBV12-3/TRBV12-4	many	TGTGCCAGCAGTCCACGGACGGGACAACGCTCCTACGAGCAGTACTTC	CASSPRTGQRSYEQYF
.	TRBJ1-1	TRBV19	many	TGTGCCAGTAGTCTCACGAGGGATACTGAAGCTTTCTTT	CASSLTRDTEAFF
TRBD2	TRBJ2-1	TRBV11-2	many	TGTGCCAGCAACTTCCTAGCGGGGGGATTGAATGAGCAGTTCTTC	CASNFLAGGLNEQFF
TRBD1	TRBJ2-2	TRBV20-1	many	TGCAGTGCTAGACGGACAGGGGGCGCCGAACGGTCCGGGGAGCTGTTTTTT	CSARRTGGAERSGELFF
.	TRBJ1-1	TRBV3-1	few	TGTGCCAGCAGCCGGACCGATTCCGGGAACACTGAAGCTTTCTTT	CASSRTDSGNTEAFF
.	TRBJ2-7	TRBV18	many	TGTGCCAGCTCACGAAAGGACGAGCAGTACTTC	CASSRKDEQYF
.	TRBJ2-5	TRBV3-1	many	TGTGCCAGCAGCCAGAGGACAGAAGAGACCCAGTACTTC	CASSQRTEETQYF
.	TRBJ1-5	TRBV28	few	TGTGCCAGCCTAAGCGGGGCTACTCAGCATTTT	CASLSGATQHF
.	TRBJ1-2	TRBV12-3/TRBV12-4	many	TGTGCCAGCAGCCATCTCGGGGGGCTCTATGGCTACACCTTC	CASSHLGGLYGYTF
TRBD2	TRBJ2-7	TRBV28	many	TGTGCCAGCAGTTTAGGGGCGGGAGGGCCCTACGAGCAGTACTTC	CASSLGAGGPYEQYF
.	TRBJ2-6	TRBV28	many	TGTGCCAGCAAGATCACCCTCTCTGGGGCCAACGTCCTGACTTTC	CASKITLSGANVLTF
.	TRBJ1-2	TRBV5-1	many	TGCGCCAGCAGCTTGGATTCAACGACACACTATGGCTACACCTTC	CASSLDSTTHYGYTF
TRBD1	TRBJ2-3	TRBV29-1	many	TGCAGCGTTGAGGGGGTGACAGGGGATACGCAGTATTTT	CSVEGVTGDTQYF